This is a list of T cell receptor beta chains from one sample in a study of monozygotic twins with inflammatory bowel disease. TCRdb re-analyzed the 5' RACE reads; it lists each CDR3 protein once, without DNA. The sample data list about 330,000 distinct CDR3 sequences. Sequencing was done on a sample of blood. The receptors come from a human donor with ulcerative colitis or Crohn's disease, or a healthy co-twin of an affected twin (not recorded which). Both conserved end residues are part of each CDR3. Size is omitted from some rows. Given values are once, few, many or a class for expanded clones.

V gene	clone size	J gene	CDR3 length	CDR3 protein
TRBV20-1	.	TRBJ1-1	13	CSASGDRGLEAFF
TRBV29-1	.	TRBJ1-4	13	CSAAPGGGEKLFF
TRBV20-1	.	TRBJ2-3	15	CSADLGDPSTDTQYF
TRBV3-1	.	TRBJ1-1	13	CASGSLRDTEAFF
TRBV6-6	.	TRBJ1-1	11	CASITDTEAFF
TRBV7-9	.	TRBJ2-5	15	CASSLKGTSGETQYF
TRBV20-1	.	TRBJ2-7	13	CRVAGEVGYEQYF
TRBV12-3/TRBV12-4	.	TRBJ2-3	19	CASSFPPRRFEEGSDTQYF
TRBV6-4	.	TRBJ2-3	14	CASSDSAGSDTQYF
TRBV6-2/TRBV6-3	.	TRBJ2-1	11	CASSEIGEQFF
TRBV27	.	TRBJ2-6	21	CASSLFSPTGGSLSGANVLTF
TRBV5-1	.	TRBJ2-2	16	CASSFGTDRGAGELFF
TRBV27	.	TRBJ2-5	13	CASSGPDRETQYF
TRBV27	.	TRBJ2-2	14	CASSLFSPTGELFF
TRBV12-3/TRBV12-4	.	TRBJ2-1	13	CASSLPAYNDQFF
TRBV4-1	.	TRBJ2-3	18	CASSQKLHGKWDTDTQYF
TRBV6-5	.	TRBJ2-7	15	CASSYSSPGSYEQYF
TRBV9	.	TRBJ1-6	13	CASSVGEDSPLHF
TRBV3-1	.	TRBJ2-5	12	CASSPTPQTQYF
TRBV28	.	TRBJ2-7	15	CAGQTSGGPGYEQYF
TRBV28	.	TRBJ2-7	14	CASNPGTDQFVRYF
TRBV4-3	.	TRBJ1-1	20	CASSQYHDIIRGSRNTEAFF
TRBV27	.	TRBJ2-4	16	CASSLGPRGAKNMQYF
TRBV7-2	.	TRBJ1-1	15	CASSLAVRKNTEAFF
TRBV7-9	.	TRBJ2-1	13	CASSWGAVHEQFF
TRBV7-2	.	TRBJ2-2	16	CASSPRGGGGSGELFF
TRBV5-1	.	TRBJ2-5	14	CASSSTGLVETQYF
TRBV4-1	.	TRBJ2-3	16	CASSQGTGPRTDTQYF
TRBV9	.	TRBJ1-6	14	CASSARGNNSPLHF
TRBV28	.	TRBJ2-1	15	CASGIRIGIDNEQFF
TRBV3-1	.	TRBJ2-1	16	CASSPLDSRTSNEQFF
TRBV7-7	medium-sized	TRBJ2-3	13	CASSSLIADTQYF
TRBV5-1	.	TRBJ2-3	14	CASSFGQGADTQYF
TRBV7-9	.	TRBJ2-7	16	CASSPGRGQGPYEQYF
TRBV6-6	.	TRBJ2-5	12	CASSYSLETQYF
TRBV5-4	.	TRBJ2-5	17	CASSPGLAGGYQETQYF
TRBV5-1	.	TRBJ1-6	14	CASRLGDGLIPLHF
TRBV20-1	.	TRBJ2-7	13	CSAEDKSSYEQYF
TRBV5-1	.	TRBJ2-1	16	CASSSNGQGSYNEQFF
TRBV5-1	.	TRBJ2-3	17	CASSFNLAVSSTDTQYF